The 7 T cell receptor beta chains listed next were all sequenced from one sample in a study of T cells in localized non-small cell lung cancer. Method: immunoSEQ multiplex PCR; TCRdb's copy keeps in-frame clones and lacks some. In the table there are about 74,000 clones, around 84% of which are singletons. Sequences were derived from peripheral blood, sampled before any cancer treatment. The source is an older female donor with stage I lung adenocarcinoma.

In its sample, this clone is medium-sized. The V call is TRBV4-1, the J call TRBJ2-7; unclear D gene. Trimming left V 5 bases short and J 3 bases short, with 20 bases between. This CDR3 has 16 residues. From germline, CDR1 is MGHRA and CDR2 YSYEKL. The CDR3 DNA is TGCGCCAGCAGCTCTCACCACCCCGACACGCTCTACGAGCAGTACTTC. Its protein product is CASSSHHPDTLYEQYF.

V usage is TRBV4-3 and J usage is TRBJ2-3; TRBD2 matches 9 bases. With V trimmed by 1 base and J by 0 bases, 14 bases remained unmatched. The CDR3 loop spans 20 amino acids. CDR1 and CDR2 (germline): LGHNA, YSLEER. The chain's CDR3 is CASSQADYLTSGVSTDTQYF. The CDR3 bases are TGCGCCAGCAGCCAAGCGGACTACCTGACTAGCGGCGTAAGCACAGATACGCAGTATTTT.

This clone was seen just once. The CDR3 spells CASSLAWGQSYGYTF. CDR3 nucleotide sequence: TGTGCCAGCAGTTTAGCGTGGGGACAGAGCTATGGCTACACCTTC. The rearrangement joins TRBV27 to TRBJ1-2, with TRBD1 matching over 7 bases. This CDR3 is 15 amino acids long. With V trimmed by 2 bases and J by 4 bases, 7 bases remained unmatched. Germline CDR1 MNHEY, CDR2 SMNVEV (reference sequence).

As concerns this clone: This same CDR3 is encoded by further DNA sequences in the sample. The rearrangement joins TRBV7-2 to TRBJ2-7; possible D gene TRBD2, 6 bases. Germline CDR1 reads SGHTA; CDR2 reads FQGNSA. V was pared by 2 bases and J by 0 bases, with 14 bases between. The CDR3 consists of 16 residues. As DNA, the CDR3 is TGTGCCAGCAGCTTAACGAGCGGGCTGAGCTCCTACGAGCAGTACTTC. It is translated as CASSLTSGLSSYEQYF.

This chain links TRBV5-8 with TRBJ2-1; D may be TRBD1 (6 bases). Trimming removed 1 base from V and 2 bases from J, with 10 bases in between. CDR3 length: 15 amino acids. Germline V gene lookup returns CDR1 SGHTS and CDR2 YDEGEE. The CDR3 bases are TGTGCCAGCAGCTTGAACAGGGACCCCTACAATGAGCAGTTCTTC. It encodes CASSLNRDPYNEQFF.

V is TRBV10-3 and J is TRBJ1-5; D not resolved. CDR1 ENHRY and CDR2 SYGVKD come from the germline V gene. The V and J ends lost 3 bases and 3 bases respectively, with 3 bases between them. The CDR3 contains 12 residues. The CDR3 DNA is TGTGCCATCAGTGACAACAATCAGCCCCAGCATTTT. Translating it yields CAISDNNQPQHF.

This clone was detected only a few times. The CDR3 DNA sequence: TGTGCCAGCAGCAATACACTGGATACGCAGTATTTT. This gives the protein CASSNTLDTQYF. V gene TRBV7-9 combines with J gene TRBJ2-3; D gene uncertain. Germline V lookup: CDR1 SEHNR, CDR2 FQNEAQ (reference sequence). The V end was cut by 5 bases, the J end by 6 bases, with 9 bases between. This CDR3 spans 12 amino acids.